Detailed here is one TCR beta chain. No antigen is known for it. The entry originates in a study of T cell responses to AZD1222 COVID-19 vaccine. Study-level results: Sampling that yielded the repertoires occurred only after the peak T cell response. Close to half of all spike-specific TCRs reportedly target regions of the variants that are unmutated. Mostly white British, mostly female donors; authors suggested clonal diversity may be underestimated.

The CDR3 runs 19 residues. V was pared by 3 bases and J by 2 bases, with 12 bases of the junction left unmatched. Germline CDR1 LNHDA, CDR2 SQIVND (reference sequence). This table comes from immunoSEQ multiplex PCR, and its TCRdb copy is limited to in-frame clones, with some not included. The sample shows roughly 120,000 clones, approximately 94% of them seen only once. Here the sequenced sample was peripheral blood, taken on day 0 of AZD1222 vaccination. The J gene is TRBJ2-1, the V gene TRBV19; TRBD2 agrees at 11 bases. This sequence was found in an adult in good health. The CDR3 coding sequence is TGTGCCAGTAGTATTCTAGCGGGAGGTTCCCGAACCACCTACAATGAGCAGTTCTTC. Encoded protein: CASSILAGGSRTTYNEQFF.